This T cell receptor beta chain was sequenced during a study of OX40 agonist ivuxolimab in advanced cancers. On the study more broadly: Dosing consisted of intravenous ivuxolimab at 0.01 to 10 mg/kg every 2 weeks. Study-wide findings and caveats: Clones of CD4+ and CD8+ blood T cells grew by week 6 at doses of 0.1 to 3.0 mg/kg. There were, on average, more expanded clones in CD8+ T cells than in CD4+.

The V gene's germline CDR1 is MNHEY and CDR2 SVGAGI. CDR3 size: 15 residues. V shed 5 bases and J shed 4 bases, with 17 bases lying between them. With respect to this clone: Antigen specificity is unknown.

Blood was sampled at baseline, cycle 4 day 1, and cycle 7 day 1. Generated by immunoSEQ multiplex PCR, the TCRdb table keeps only in-frame clones and is missing some. This sample has 40,000 to 60,000 clones, with 75% to 90% found just once. The chain recombines TRBV6-5 with TRBJ1-2, with a tentative D call TRBD1 (6 bases). This sequence was found in an adult with an advanced solid tumor such as melanoma, head and neck, liver or kidney cancer. This specimen was CD4+ or CD8+ T cells sorted from blood, taken in a trial of the OX40 agonist ivuxolimab. CDR3 residues: CASSTTTGRVYGYTF. Here the CDR3 DNA reads TGTGCCAGCAGTACCACGACAGGAAGGGTCTATGGCTACACCTTC.